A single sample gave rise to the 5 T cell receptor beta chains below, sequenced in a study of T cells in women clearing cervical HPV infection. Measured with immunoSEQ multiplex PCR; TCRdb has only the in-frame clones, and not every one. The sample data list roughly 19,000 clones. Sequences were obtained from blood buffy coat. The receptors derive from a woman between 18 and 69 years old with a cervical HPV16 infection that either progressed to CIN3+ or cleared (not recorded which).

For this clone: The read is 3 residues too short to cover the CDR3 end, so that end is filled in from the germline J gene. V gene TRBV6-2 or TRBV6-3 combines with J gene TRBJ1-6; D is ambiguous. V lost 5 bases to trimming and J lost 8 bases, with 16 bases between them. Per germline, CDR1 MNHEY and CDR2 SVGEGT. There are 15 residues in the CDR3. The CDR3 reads CASSKRPGGDSPLHF. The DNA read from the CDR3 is TGTGCCAGCAGTAAGAGACCCGGCGGGGATTCACCC.

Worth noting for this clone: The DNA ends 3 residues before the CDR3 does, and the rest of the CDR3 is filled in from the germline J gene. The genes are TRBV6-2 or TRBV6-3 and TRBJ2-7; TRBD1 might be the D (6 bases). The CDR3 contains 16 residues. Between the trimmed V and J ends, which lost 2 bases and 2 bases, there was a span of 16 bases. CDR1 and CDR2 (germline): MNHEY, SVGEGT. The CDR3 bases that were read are TGTGCCAGCAGTTACGGTGCGGCAGGGGTAGCCTACGAG. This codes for CASSYGAAGVAYE. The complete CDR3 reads CASSYGAAGVAYEQYF.

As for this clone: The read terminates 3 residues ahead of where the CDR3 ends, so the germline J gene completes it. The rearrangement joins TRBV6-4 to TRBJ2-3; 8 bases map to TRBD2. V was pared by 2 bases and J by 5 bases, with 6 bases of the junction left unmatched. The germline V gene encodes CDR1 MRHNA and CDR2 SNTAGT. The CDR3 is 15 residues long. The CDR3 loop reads CASSDAAGGIDTQYF. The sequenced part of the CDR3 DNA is TGTGCCAGCAGTGACGCGGCGGGAGGTATAGATACG.

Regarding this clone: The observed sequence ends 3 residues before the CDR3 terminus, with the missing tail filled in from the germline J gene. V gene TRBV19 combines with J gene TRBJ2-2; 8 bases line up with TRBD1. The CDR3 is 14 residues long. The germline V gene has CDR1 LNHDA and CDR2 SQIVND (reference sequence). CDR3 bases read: TGTGCCAGTATGGGGCAGGGGGCGAAGGAAAAG. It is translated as CASMGQGAKEK. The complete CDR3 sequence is CASMGQGAKEKLFF.

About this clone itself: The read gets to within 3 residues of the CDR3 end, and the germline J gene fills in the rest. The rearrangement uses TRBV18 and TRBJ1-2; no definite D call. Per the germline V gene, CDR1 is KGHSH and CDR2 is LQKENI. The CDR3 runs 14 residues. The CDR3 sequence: CASSPIGSDYDYTF. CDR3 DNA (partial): TGTGCCAGCTCACCGATTGGATCCGACTACGAC. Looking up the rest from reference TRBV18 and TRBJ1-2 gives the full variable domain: NAGVMQNPRHLVRRRGQEARLRCSPMKGHSHVYWYRQLPEEGLKFMVYLQKENIIDESGMPKERFSAEFPKEGPSILRIQQVVRGDSAAYFCASSPIGSDYDYTFGSGTRLTVV.